This T cell receptor beta chain was obtained from a study of blood T cell repertoires in COVID-19. On the study more broadly: Sample material is recorded as cDNA or gDNA derived from T cells, B-cell-depleted T cells, or PBMCs.

The germline V and J ends were trimmed by 4 bases and 1 base, with 11 bases remaining between them. This CDR3 is 14 amino acids long. The germline gives CDR1 SNHLY, CDR2 FYNNEI. TCRdb keeps only in-frame clones here, not all; method: immunoSEQ multiplex PCR. The sample gives tens of thousands of clones, 80% of which show up once; less than 20% is in the top ten. This chain joins TRBV2 and TRBJ2-7; the D gene is possibly TRBD1 (6 bases). This receptor was taken from a woman older than 75 with acute or convalescent COVID-19. The sequenced material came from peripheral blood. Here the CDR3 reads CASSGTAFSYEQYF. CDR3 nucleotides: TGTGCCAGCAGTGGGACAGCGTTTTCCTACGAGCAGTACTTC.